What follows describes a single TCR beta chain. Its antigen is currently unknown. This specimen comes from a study of cytomegalovirus exposure and HLA in healthy donors. General study results and limits: Reportedly, HLA-A and HLA-B alleles of most subjects were accurately predicted from TCR beta.

PCR involved 60 Vbeta and 13 Jbeta primers. Sequenced by immunoSEQ multiplex PCR; TCRdb stores in-frame clones only, minus some. The table has around 150,000 clones, roughly 80% seen once. The germline V and J ends were trimmed by 6 bases and 4 bases, with 7 bases remaining between them. CDR3 length: 11 residues. The germline gives CDR1 MNHEY, CDR2 SMNVEV (reference sequence). The gene calls are TRBV27 and TRBJ2-7; D is ambiguous. Source material: PBMCs. This sequence was found in a woman in her 40s in good health and CMV-seronegative. CDR3 loop: CASRNKYEQYF. The CDR3 DNA follows: TGTGCCAGCAGGAACAAATACGAGCAGTACTTC.